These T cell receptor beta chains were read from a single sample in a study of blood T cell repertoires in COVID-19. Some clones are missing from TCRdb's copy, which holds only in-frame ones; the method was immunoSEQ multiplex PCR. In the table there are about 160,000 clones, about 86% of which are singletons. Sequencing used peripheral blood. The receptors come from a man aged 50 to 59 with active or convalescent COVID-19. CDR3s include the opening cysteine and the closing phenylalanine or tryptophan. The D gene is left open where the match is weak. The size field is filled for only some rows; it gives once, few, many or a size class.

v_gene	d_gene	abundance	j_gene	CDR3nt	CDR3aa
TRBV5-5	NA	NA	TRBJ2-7	TGTGCCAGCAGCTTGCCTGGCAGAAACTACGAGCAGTACTTC	CASSLPGRNYEQYF
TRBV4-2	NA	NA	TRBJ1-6	TGTGCCAGCAGCAATCCCAGGGAACAGGGTAATTCACCCCTCCACTTT	CASSNPREQGNSPLHF
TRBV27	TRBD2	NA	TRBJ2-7	TGTGCCAGCAGTTCCGGGACTAGCGGGAGGGCTCTTGACTTC	CASSSGTSGRALDF
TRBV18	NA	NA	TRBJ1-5	TGTGCCAGCTCACCATATACACGGGGACAGCCCCAGCATTTT	CASSPYTRGQPQHF
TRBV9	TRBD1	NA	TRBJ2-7	TGTGCCAGCAGCGTCTTCCCAACCCCCCCAGGGTTGTTCGGACAGGACGCCTACGAGCAGTACTTC	CASSVFPTPPGLFGQDAYEQYF
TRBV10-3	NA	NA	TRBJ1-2	TGTGCCATCAGCCGGGATCCTAACTATGGCTACACCTTC	CAISRDPNYGYTF
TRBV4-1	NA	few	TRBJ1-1	TGCGCCAGCAGCCGATTCCAGACCGGAGCCGCGGCTGAAGCTTTCTTT	CASSRFQTGAAAEAFF
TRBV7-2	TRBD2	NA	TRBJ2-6	TGTGCCAGCAGCTCTTTACTAGCGGGTTTAGGTGGGGCCAACGTCCTGACTTTC	CASSSLLAGLGGANVLTF
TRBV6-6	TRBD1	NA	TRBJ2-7	TGTGCCAGCAGTAGACCGGGACAGGGAAACTACGAGCAGTACTTC	CASSRPGQGNYEQYF
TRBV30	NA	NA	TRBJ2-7	TGTGCCTCTTCCCTTGGGCGGGAAGGTCCCATGTGGCAGTACTTC	CASSLGREGPMWQYF
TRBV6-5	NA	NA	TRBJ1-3	TGTGCCAGCAGTAGGGACACAGGGACCGGAAACACCATATATTTT	CASSRDTGTGNTIYF
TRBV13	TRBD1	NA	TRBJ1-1	TGTGCCAGCAGCTCCAAGGGACAGGGGAAAGCTTTCTTT	CASSSKGQGKAFF
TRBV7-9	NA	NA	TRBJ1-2	TGTGCCAGCAGCAGGGACGGAGACTATGGCTACACCTTC	CASSRDGDYGYTF
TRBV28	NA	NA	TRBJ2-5	TGTGCCAGCACCCTCTCGGGTCTCCAAGAGACCCAGTACTTC	CASTLSGLQETQYF
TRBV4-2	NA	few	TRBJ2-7	TGTGCCAGCAGCCAAGTCCCTGCCCAGAAGTCCGAGCAGTACTTC	CASSQVPAQKSEQYF
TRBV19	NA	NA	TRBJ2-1	TGTGCCAGTAGTATAAAACAGGGCTCCTACAATGAGCAGTTCTTC	CASSIKQGSYNEQFF
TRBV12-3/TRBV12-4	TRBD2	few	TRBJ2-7	TGTGCCTGTGGGTGGGGACTATCCTACGAGCAGTACTTC	CACGWGLSYEQYF
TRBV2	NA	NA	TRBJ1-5	TGTGCCAGCAGTGAAAACAGGGTAAGGAGTCAGCCCCAGCATTTT	CASSENRVRSQPQHF
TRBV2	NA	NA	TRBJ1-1	TGTGCCAGCGGGGAGGTAGCGGGGAACACTGAAGCTTTCTTT	CASGEVAGNTEAFF
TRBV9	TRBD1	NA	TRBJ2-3	TGTGCCAGCAGCGTAGGGACAGGGGCAACAGATACGCAGTATTTT	CASSVGTGATDTQYF
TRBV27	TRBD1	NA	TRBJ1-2	TGTGCCAGCAGTGAAAGGGGGCACTATGGCTACACCTTC	CASSERGHYGYTF
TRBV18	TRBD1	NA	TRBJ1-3	TGTGCCAGCTCACCAGGGGGACAGGCCTCTGGAAACACCATATATTTT	CASSPGGQASGNTIYF
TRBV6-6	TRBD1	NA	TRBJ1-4	TGTGCCAGCAGTAGACAGGGGGCTGGTGAAAAACTGTTTTTT	CASSRQGAGEKLFF
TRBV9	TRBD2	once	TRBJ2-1	TGTGCCAGCAGCCCACGACTAGCTGATGAGCAGTTCTTC	CASSPRLADEQFF
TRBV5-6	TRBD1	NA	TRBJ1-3	TGTGCCAGCAGCCTACAGGGGCCGCCCGCCTCTGGAAACACCATATATTTT	CASSLQGPPASGNTIYF
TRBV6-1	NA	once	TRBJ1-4	TGTGCCAGCAGTGAAACCAGATTTGAACTGTTTTTT	CASSETRFELFF
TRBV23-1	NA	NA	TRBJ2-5	TGCGCCAGCAGCCCCAGGCCCCGACAGGCACAAGAGACCCAGTACTTC	CASSPRPRQAQETQYF